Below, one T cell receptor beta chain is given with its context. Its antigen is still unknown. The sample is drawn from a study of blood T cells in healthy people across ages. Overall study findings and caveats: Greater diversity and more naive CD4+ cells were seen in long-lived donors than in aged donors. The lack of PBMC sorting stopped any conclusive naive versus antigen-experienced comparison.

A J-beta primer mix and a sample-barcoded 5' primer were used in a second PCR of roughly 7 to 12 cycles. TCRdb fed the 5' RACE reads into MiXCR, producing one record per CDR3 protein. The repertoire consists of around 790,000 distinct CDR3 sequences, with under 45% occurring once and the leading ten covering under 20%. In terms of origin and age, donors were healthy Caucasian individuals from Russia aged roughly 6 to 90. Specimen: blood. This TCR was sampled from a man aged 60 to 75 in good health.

CDR3 sequence: CATRGSEVPETQYF. CDR3 sequence (DNA): TGTGCCACCAGGGGTTCAGAGGTGCCAGAGACCCAGTACTTC. V is TRBV24-1 and J is TRBJ2-5; D gene unclear. The CDR3 spans 14 residues. The germline V gene encodes CDR1 KGHDR and CDR2 SFDVKD. The ends were cut back, 7 bases at V and 4 bases at J, with 15 bases in the middle.